What follows are 32 T cell receptor beta chains derived from one specimen sequenced in a study of blood T cell repertoires in COVID-19. The assay was immunoSEQ multiplex PCR, and TCRdb's table has in-frame clones only and misses some. The data contain about 180,000 clones, about 89% of them singletons. The material sequenced was peripheral blood. Source of these receptors: a man aged 18 to 35 who had recovered from COVID-19.

This sequence joins TRBV5-1 and TRBJ2-5, with TRBD2 matching over 14 bases. CDR3 length: 17 amino acids. V dropped 2 bases and J dropped 3; count of bases not matched to a gene: 6. The V gene's germline CDR1 is SGHRS and CDR2 YFSETQ. In DNA, the CDR3 is TGCGCCAGCAGCTTCGTGGGACTAGCGGGAGTAAAAGAGACCCAGTACTTC. Translated, it gives CASSFVGLAGVKETQYF. Full variable domain (missing parts from reference TRBV5-1 and TRBJ2-5): KAGVTQTPRYLIKTRGQQVTLSCSPISGHRSVSWYQQTPGQGLQFLFEYFSETQRNKGNFPGRFSGRQFSNSRSEMNVSTLELGDSALYLCASSFVGLAGVKETQYFGPGTRLLVL.

The V gene is TRBV19, the J gene TRBJ2-5; 8 bases align to TRBD1. Germline-derived CDR1 and CDR2 are LNHDA and SQIVND (reference sequence). Trimming cost V 5 bases and J 4 bases; bases outside gene matches: 6. The CDR3 has 14 residues. In DNA form, the CDR3 reads TGTGCCAGTAGTCAGGGGGCGATGATAGAGACCCAGTACTTC. Encoded protein: CASSQGAMIETQYF. The variable domain in full, with the rest retrieved from reference TRBV19 and TRBJ2-5, is DGGITQSPKYLFRKEGQNVTLSCEQNLNHDAMYWYRQDPGQGLRLIYYSQIVNDFQKGDIAEGYSVSREKKESFPLTVTSAQKNPTAFYLCASSQGAMIETQYFGPGTRLLVL.

The genes are TRBV25-1 and TRBJ2-1, with TRBD1 matching 9 bases. V shed 3 bases and J 9 bases; nucleotides not matched to a gene: 9. Germline lookup yields CDR1 MGHDK and CDR2 SYGVNS. CDR3 length: 15 residues. As DNA, the CDR3 is TGTGCCAGCAGTGATTCCGGGACAGGGAGGGGTGAGCAGTTCTTC. Encoded protein: CASSDSGTGRGEQFF.

The chain links TRBV11-2 to TRBJ1-2, with a tentative D call TRBD1 (5 bases). V lost 0 bases to trimming and J lost 8 bases, with 13 bases between them. The germline gives CDR1 SGHAT, CDR2 FQNNGV. The length of the CDR3 is 14 residues. The CDR3 bases are TGTGCCAGCAGCTTAGAAAAGGGGCCGACGGGCTACACCTTC. The encoded protein is CASSLEKGPTGYTF. Based on the CDR3 plus reference TRBV11-2 and TRBJ1-2, the full variable domain is EAGVAQSPRYKIIEKRQSVAFWCNPISGHATLYWYQQILGQGPKLLIQFQNNGVVDDSQLPKDRFSAERLKGVDSTLKIQPAKLEDSAVYLCASSLEKGPTGYTFGSGTRLTVV.

The chain is built from TRBV5-1 and TRBJ2-1; TRBD1 matches at 7 bases. The V segment lost 6 bases and the J segment 5 bases; nucleotides outside the gene matches: 2. Looked up from germline, CDR1 is SGHRS and CDR2 is YFSETQ. There are 12 residues in the CDR3. The CDR3 DNA reads TGCGCCAGCACGGGACAGCACAATGAGCAGTTCTTC. Translating gives CASTGQHNEQFF.

This clone was seen a handful of times. V usage is TRBV7-2 and J usage is TRBJ1-5; no firm D call. From germline, CDR1 is SGHTA and CDR2 FQGNSA. This CDR3 spans 12 amino acids. The V and J ends lost 3 bases and 6 bases respectively, with 6 bases between them. This CDR3 reads CASSLAGQPQHF. Here the CDR3 DNA reads TGTGCCAGCAGCTTGGCAGGTCAGCCCCAGCATTTT.

V usage is TRBV6-2 or TRBV6-3 and J usage is TRBJ2-7; the D gene is possibly TRBD2 (5 bases). Germline CDR1 is MNHEY and CDR2 is SVGEGT. The CDR3 has 15 amino acids. Trimming took off 0 bases at V and 6 bases at J, with 15 bases between the two ends. CDR3 DNA sequence: TGTGCCAGCAGTTACTCCCCGACTACCCCCGGCGAGCAGTACTTC. As protein: CASSYSPTTPGEQYF.

V is TRBV6-5 and J is TRBJ1-2; D perhaps matches TRBD1 (6 bases). The CDR3 has 16 residues. With 4 bases removed from V and 6 bases from J, the gap between germline ends came to 21 bases. CDR1 is MNHEY, CDR2 SVGAGI, per germline. The CDR3 nucleotides read TGTGCCAGCAGTTCCATTTTCTGGGAGGGGGGGGATGGCTACACCTTC. Translation: CASSSIFWEGGDGYTF.

The table lists this clone with a few counts. The genes are TRBV27 and TRBJ1-5; D uncertain. The CDR3 consists of 13 residues. The V and J ends lost 3 bases and 4 bases respectively, with 7 bases between them. Per the germline V gene, CDR1 is MNHEY and CDR2 is SMNVEV (reference sequence). CDR3 loop: CASSLNWNQPQHF. The CDR3 region has the DNA TGTGCCAGCAGTTTGAACTGGAATCAGCCCCAGCATTTT.

The gene calls are TRBV6-6 and TRBJ2-1, with 10 bases that match TRBD2. The germline V gene has CDR1 MNHNY and CDR2 SVGAGI (reference sequence). With 5 bases clipped from V and 3 bases from J, the junction kept 10 bases outside the gene matches. This CDR3 contains 17 residues. The CDR3 sequence is CASSPTGTSEYYNEQFF. Written as DNA, the CDR3 is TGTGCCAGCAGTCCCACGGGGACTAGCGAATACTACAATGAGCAGTTCTTC.

The J gene is TRBJ1-2, the V gene TRBV6-6; D is unclear. CDR3 length: 14 residues. Germline assignment: CDR1 MNHNY and CDR2 SVGAGI (reference sequence). V gave up 8 bases and J gave up 8 bases, with 21 bases separating them. CDR3 DNA: TGTGCCAGCTCCCAGACACCAAGTCAGGCGGGCTACACCTTC. Translation: CASSQTPSQAGYTF.

This chain connects TRBV6-4 to TRBJ1-6; 10 bases are shared with TRBD1. Germline V gene sequence: CDR1 MRHNA, CDR2 SNTAGT. The V gene end was trimmed by 1 base and the J gene end by 10 bases; junction bases not matched to a gene: 7. The CDR3 extends over 16 amino acids. CDR3 DNA: TGTGCCAGCAGTGACTGCCGGGACAGGGGTAGGTCACCCCTCCACTTT. Amino acid sequence: CASSDCRDRGRSPLHF.

The chain is built from TRBV6-6 and TRBJ1-1; 10 bases align to TRBD1. The CDR3 is made up of 15 amino acids. Germline V gives CDR1 MNHNY, CDR2 SVGAGI (reference sequence). V gave up 5 bases and J gave up 4 bases; unmatched junction bases: 7. The CDR3 DNA reads TGTGCCAGCAGTCGCTGGACAGGGGGAGGCACTGAAGCTTTCTTT. Translated: CASSRWTGGGTEAFF.

The V and J genes are TRBV19 and TRBJ2-4; TRBD1 is a possible D gene (6 bases). The CDR3 length is 17 residues. V lost 6 bases and J 1 base, leaving 19 bases between the germline ends. Per the germline V gene, CDR1 is LNHDA and CDR2 is SQIVND (reference sequence). CDR3 DNA sequence: TGTGCCAGTAGCGAATCTTACAGGGTAGGGGCCAAAAACATTCAGTACTTC. Translating it yields CASSESYRVGAKNIQYF.

This chain's CDR3 is CASSHRASPLHF. CDR3 nucleotide sequence: TGTGCCAGCAGCCACAGGGCTTCACCCCTCCACTTT. The chain uses TRBV7-2 and TRBJ1-6, with D perhaps matching TRBD1 (6 bases). CDR1 is SGHTA and CDR2 is FQGNSA in the germline V gene. Trimming took off 5 bases at V and 9 bases at J, with 8 bases between the two ends. The CDR3 consists of 12 residues.

This clone was seen once. CDR3 sequence (DNA): TGTGCCAGCAGTTTAAATTCGGGATTGGGGGAAAAACTGTTTTTT. Translated: CASSLNSGLGEKLFF. The chain uses TRBV28 and TRBJ1-4; D is unclear. V was cut by 2 bases and J by 8 bases, with 15 bases left in between. Germline CDR1 is MDHEN and CDR2 is SYDVKM. The CDR3 totals 15 residues.

The rearrangement uses TRBV27 and TRBJ1-5, with 9 bases aligning to TRBD1. The CDR3 runs 15 residues. Germline trimming cut 5 bases from V and 6 bases from J; bases unmatched to any gene: 8. The germline V gene encodes CDR1 MNHEY and CDR2 SMNVEV (reference sequence). The CDR3 loop is CASSPGTGSRQPQHF. As DNA, the CDR3 is TGTGCCAGCAGTCCCGGGACAGGGTCACGTCAGCCCCAGCATTTT.

The chain joins TRBV20-1 to TRBJ1-2, with unresolved D. Deletions cut 3 bases from V and 8 bases from J, with 10 bases between. This CDR3 is 11 amino acids long. Germline V gene lookup returns CDR1 DFQATT and CDR2 SNEGSKA (reference sequence). CDR3 sequence reads: CSARTPGGYTF. The CDR3 bases are TGCAGTGCTAGGACTCCCGGGGGCTACACCTTC.

This chain connects TRBV5-4 to TRBJ1-2; TRBD1 aligns across 8 bases. CDR1 is SGHNT and CDR2 is YYREEE in the germline V gene (reference sequence). The CDR3 totals 15 residues. V lost 0 bases, J lost 9 bases, and 10 bases stayed unmatched. CDR3 loop: CASSLAPTGEGSYTF. Here the CDR3 DNA reads TGTGCCAGCAGCTTGGCTCCGACAGGGGAGGGGAGCTACACCTTC. The full variable domain, in which reference TRBV5-4 and TRBJ1-2 provide the parts outside the CDR3, is ETGVTQSPTHLIKTRGQQVTLRCSSQSGHNTVSWYQQALGQGPQFIFQYYREEENGRGNFPPRFSGLQFPNYSSELNVNALELDDSALYLCASSLAPTGEGSYTFGSGTRLTVV.

V is TRBV25-1 and J is TRBJ2-7, with D maybe TRBD1 (6 bases). The CDR3 totals 15 residues. The germline gives CDR1 MGHDK, CDR2 SYGVNS. With 4 bases removed from V and 5 bases from J, the gap between germline ends came to 18 bases. CDR3 in DNA: TGTGCCAGCAGTGCTCAAGCCACAGGGATCAACGAGCAGTACTTC. Translation gives CASSAQATGINEQYF.

In this sample, this clone turned up a few times. This rearrangement joins TRBV2 to TRBJ2-3; D perhaps matches TRBD2 (6 bases). CDR3 length: 16 amino acids. V was pared by 1 base and J by 1 base, with 12 bases between. CDR1 and CDR2 from the germline V gene are SNHLY and FYNNEI. The CDR3 nucleotides read TGTGCCAGCAGTGAAGATCGAGGGACTGGCACAGATACGCAGTATTTT. Amino acid sequence: CASSEDRGTGTDTQYF.

The chain employs TRBV6-6 and TRBJ2-1, with TRBD2 matching over 10 bases. From germline, CDR1 is MNHNY and CDR2 SVGAGI (reference sequence). The CDR3 has 14 residues. The trim removed 8 bases at V and 1 base at J, leaving 2 bases unmatched. CDR3 residues: CASEREGSYNEQFF. The CDR3, as DNA: TGTGCCAGCGAGCGGGAGGGGTCCTACAATGAGCAGTTCTTC.

This clone was seen once. This chain links TRBV3-1 (or the pseudogene TRBV3-2) with TRBJ2-5, with 8 bases aligning to TRBD2. V was clipped by 3 bases and J by 5 bases; unmatched bases: 11. This CDR3 has 16 amino acids. The V gene's germline CDR1 is LGHDT and CDR2 YNNKEL (reference sequence). The CDR3 nucleotides are TGTGCCAGCAGCCAGGAATCCGGGACTAGGGAGGAGACCCAGTACTTC. Translation: CASSQESGTREETQYF.

This clone was counted a single time. This may come from a read error, since a much larger clone is one base off. V is TRBV27 and J is TRBJ2-7; D not resolved. This CDR3 region has 11 residues. V lost 5 bases to trimming and J lost 3 bases, with 5 bases between them. Germline loops: CDR1 MNHEY, CDR2 SMNVEV (reference sequence). CDR3 nucleotides: TGTGCCAGCAGTCCGTACTACGAGCAGTACTTC. Translating it yields CASSPYYEQYF.

This clone was picked up one time. V and J are TRBV29-1 and TRBJ1-2, with TRBD1 matching 9 bases. The germline CDR1 and CDR2 sequences are SQVTM and ANQGSEA. This CDR3 is built from 14 residues. Losses at the gene ends were 7 bases for V and 5 bases for J; bases not matched to a gene: 11. The CDR3 reads CSAVTGTGYYGYTF. CDR3 nucleotide sequence: TGCAGCGCCGTAACCGGGACAGGGTATTATGGCTACACCTTC.

The rearrangement uses TRBV18 and TRBJ2-7, with 8 bases identical to TRBD1. The V gene's germline CDR1 is KGHSH and CDR2 LQKENI. This CDR3 has 16 amino acids. The junction had 9 bases not matched to a gene; V was cut back by 4 bases and J by 1 base. The CDR3 protein is CASSQTAGTGSYEQYF. Here the CDR3 DNA reads TGTGCCAGCTCACAGACCGCCGGGACAGGATCCTACGAGCAGTACTTC.

CDR3 region: CASSPNRGLGDGYTF. Written as DNA, the CDR3 is TGTGCCAGCTCACCGAACAGGGGATTAGGCGATGGCTACACCTTC. This chain joins TRBV18 and TRBJ1-2; 7 positions agree with TRBD1. Germline loops: CDR1 KGHSH, CDR2 LQKENI. The CDR3 extends over 15 amino acids. With 3 bases clipped from V and 6 bases from J, the junction kept 10 bases outside the gene matches.

The chain recombines TRBV7-2 with TRBJ2-3, with 10 bases lining up with TRBD1. CDR3 size: 14 residues. V lost 7 bases and J lost 2; bases outside the gene matches: 3. CDR1 SGHTA and CDR2 FQGNSA come from the germline V gene. The CDR3 reads CASTDRGFTDTQYF. CDR3 DNA sequence: TGTGCCAGCACGGACAGGGGGTTCACAGATACGCAGTATTTT.

The J gene is TRBJ2-1, the V gene TRBV30; 9 bases are a match to TRBD2. The germline CDR1 and CDR2 sequences are GTSNPN and SVGIG (reference sequence). V lost 2 bases to trimming and J lost 4 bases; unmatched junction nucleotides: 3. The CDR3 runs to 14 residues. CDR3 sequence (DNA): TGTGCCTGGAGTCGCGGGAGGGGTTACAATGAGCAGTTCTTC. It specifies CAWSRGRGYNEQFF. The whole variable domain, filled in from reference TRBV30 and TRBJ2-1, reads SQTIHQWPATLVQPVGSPLSLECTVEGTSNPNLYWYRQAAGRGLQLLFYSVGIGQISSEVPQNLSASRPQDRQFILSSKKLLLSDSGFYLCAWSRGRGYNEQFFGPGTRLTVL.

This clone occurred once. The genes are TRBV28 and TRBJ1-1; D is unresolved. Germline V gene sequence: CDR1 MDHEN, CDR2 SYDVKM. There are 11 residues in the CDR3. Trimming stripped 8 bases from V and 1 base from J, with 5 bases between. In DNA, the CDR3 is TGTGCCAGCTTGAGGAACACTGAAGCTTTCTTT. It is translated as CASLRNTEAFF.

This chain links TRBV29-1 with TRBJ1-5; the D gene is possibly TRBD1 (5 bases). The CDR3 extends over 13 amino acids. The V end lost 5 bases, the J end lost 6 bases, and 14 bases lay between the germline ends. Germline V gene lookup returns CDR1 SQVTM and CDR2 ANQGSEA. This CDR3 reads CSVSPGGTQPQHF. Here the CDR3 DNA reads TGCAGCGTTTCGCCGGGGGGAACTCAGCCCCAGCATTTT.

The genes are TRBV9 and TRBJ2-3; 13 nucleotides align to TRBD2. The CDR3 runs 19 residues. The trim removed 1 base at V and 5 bases at J, leaving 13 bases unmatched. CDR1 and CDR2 (germline): SGDLS, YYNGEE. CDR3 coding DNA: TGTGCCAGCAGCGTACGAGGGGCGAGGACTAGCGGGAGTGAAGATACGCAGTATTTT. It specifies CASSVRGARTSGSEDTQYF. Full variable domain (outside the CDR3, taken from reference TRBV9 and TRBJ2-3): DSGVTQTPKHLITATGQRVTLRCSPRSGDLSVYWYQQSLDQGLQFLIQYYNGEERAKGNILERFSAQQFPDLHSELNLSSLELGDSALYFCASSVRGARTSGSEDTQYFGPGTRLTVL.